This entry describes one T cell receptor beta chain. This entry is derived from a study of blood T cell repertoires in COVID-19. About the research overall: COVID-19 samples, acute and convalescent, were from the United States, Italy and Spain. PBMCs, B-cell-depleted T cells, or T cells provided the cDNA or gDNA that made up the material.

Trimming took 5 bases from V and 3 from J; bases not matched to a gene: 6. This CDR3 spans 14 amino acids. The germline V gene encodes CDR1 SGHVS and CDR2 FQNEAQ. In the source study's methods: Amplification from reference gene primers served as the basis for estimated nucleated cell counts. Assay: immunoSEQ multiplex PCR; the TCRdb copy retains only in-frame clones and omits some. That table furnishes V, J and clone size, whereas the DNA furnished D and trimming. The table records more than 200,000 clones, 75% to 90% of them present only once. This TCR was recovered from a man younger than 40 with active or convalescent COVID-19. Input material: peripheral blood. The J gene is TRBJ2-5, the V gene TRBV7-8, with 7 bases lining up with TRBD1. CDR3 bases: TGTGCCAGCAGCCGAGACGGGACAGAAGAGACCCAGTACTTC. Translated, it gives CASSRDGTEETQYF.